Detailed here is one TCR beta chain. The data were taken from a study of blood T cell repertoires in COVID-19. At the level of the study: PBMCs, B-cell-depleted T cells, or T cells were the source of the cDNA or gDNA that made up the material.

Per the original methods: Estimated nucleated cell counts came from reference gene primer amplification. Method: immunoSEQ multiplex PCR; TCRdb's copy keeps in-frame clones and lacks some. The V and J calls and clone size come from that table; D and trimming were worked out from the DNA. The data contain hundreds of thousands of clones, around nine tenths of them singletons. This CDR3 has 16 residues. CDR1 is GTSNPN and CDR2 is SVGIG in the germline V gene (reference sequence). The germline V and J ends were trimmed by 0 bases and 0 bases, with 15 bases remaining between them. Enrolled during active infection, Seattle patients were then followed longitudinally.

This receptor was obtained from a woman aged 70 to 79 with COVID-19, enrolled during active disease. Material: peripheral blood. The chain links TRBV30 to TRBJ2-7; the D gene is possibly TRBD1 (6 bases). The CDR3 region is CAWSVGGKRGSYEQYF. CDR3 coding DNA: TGTGCCTGGAGTGTAGGGGGAAAACGGGGCTCCTACGAGCAGTACTTC.